These 5 T cell receptor beta chains share one sample of origin, sequenced in a study of T cell repertoires in cytomegalovirus infection. TCRdb redid the calling of the reads with MiXCR, one entry per CDR3 protein. The data contain some 800,000 distinct CDR3 sequences, almost 30% of them seen just once; the ten biggest clones take up 13%. For these TCRs, the target antigens are not known. Sequencing was performed on cultured CD8+ T cells from PBMCs, taken from culture after CMV antigen stimulation. The origin of the receptors is a human donor in good health (CMV status not recorded). Some clones in this sample may be carry-over from other donors' samples.

This clonotype occurred many times. The CDR3 loop is CASSEDGQGISTDTQYF. CDR3 sequence (DNA): TGTGCCAGCAGTGAAGATGGACAGGGGATTAGCACAGATACGCAGTATTTT. V gene TRBV6-1 combines with J gene TRBJ2-3; 9 nucleotides line up with TRBD1. The junction had 5 bases not matched to a gene; V was cut back by 1 base and J by 0 bases. The CDR3 length is 17 residues. CDR1 and CDR2 from the germline V gene are MNHNS and SASEGT.

This clonotype showed up many times. The CDR3 DNA follows: TGTGCCAGCAGCTTCTCCTTCGGGGCCCTCAATGAGCAGTTCTTC. The encoded protein is CASSFSFGALNEQFF. The chain links TRBV7-2 to TRBJ2-1; D possibly uses TRBD1 or TRBD2 (5 bases each). Germline assignment: CDR1 SGHTA and CDR2 FQGNSA. This CDR3 has 15 residues. The germline V and J ends were trimmed by 3 bases and 6 bases, with 15 bases remaining between them.

This clonotype was found many times. The rearrangement links TRBV7-2 to TRBJ2-7; D possibly matches TRBD1 or TRBD2 (7 bases each). CDR1 is SGHTA, CDR2 FQGNSA, per germline. V lost 2 bases and J lost 4, with 9 bases in between. The CDR3 has 13 amino acids. CDR3 region: CASSLQGGYEQYV. CDR3 nucleotide sequence: TGTGCCAGCAGCTTACAGGGGGGGTACGAGCAGTACGTC.

In nucleotides, the CDR3 is TGTGCCAGCAGTCCTTCGGCCGGGGCCAACGTCCTGACTTTC. Encoded protein: CASSPSAGANVLTF. The chain combines TRBV6-5 with TRBJ2-6; D is undetermined. The CDR3 extends over 14 amino acids. Germline V CDR1 and CDR2: MNHEY, SVGAGI. V lost 5 bases to trimming and J lost 4 bases, with 9 bases between them.

This clonotype was recorded at least ten times. The V and J genes are TRBV7-9 and TRBJ1-2; D gene uncertain. V lost 1 base and J 8 bases, leaving 8 bases between the germline ends. CDR1 and CDR2 from the germline V gene are SEHNR and FQNEAQ (reference sequence). CDR3 length equals 12 residues. CDR3 DNA sequence: TGTGCCAGCAGCTTAGGGGGTCGGGGCTACACCTTC. It is translated as CASSLGGRGYTF.